This record concerns one T cell receptor (beta chain) sequence. V was cut by 3 bases and J by 2 bases, with 17 bases left in between. The CDR3 is made up of 17 amino acids. Per the germline V gene, CDR1 is SGHTA and CDR2 is FQGNSA. The sample belongs to a study of blood T cells in healthy people across ages. A second PCR, run for roughly 7 to 12 cycles, used a sample-barcoded 5' primer plus a J-beta primer mix. One entry per CDR3 protein, called by TCRdb with MiXCR from the 5' RACE reads. The table lists about a million distinct CDR3 sequences, 35% to 45% of them singletons. The receptor was derived from a man aged 18 to 29 in good health. Sequenced sample: blood. The chain couples TRBV7-2 to TRBJ2-1; D possibly corresponds to TRBD2 (7 bases). CDR3 region: CASSFLTGGAAYNEQFF. CDR3 nucleotides: TGTGCCAGCAGCTTTCTAACGGGGGGCGCTGCCTACAATGAGCAGTTCTTC.